A selection of T cell receptor beta chains follows, all from one sample in a study of blood T cell repertoires in COVID-19. Here immunoSEQ multiplex PCR was the method, and the copy in TCRdb shows in-frame clones only, minus some. The sample carries fewer than 300,000 clones, 80% to 85% recorded once. Sequences were obtained from PBMCs or T cells enriched from blood (not recorded which). Receptors were obtained from a man between 40 and 49 years old who had been exposed to COVID-19. Each CDR3 is given with its conserved first and last residue.

j_gene	len	v_gene	CDR3aa
TRBJ1-6	15	TRBV2	CASRDRTGGNSPLHF
TRBJ1-1	13	TRBV7-3	CASSGHMNTEAFF
TRBJ2-5	18	TRBV3-1/TRBV3-2	CASSHGLAGGTKRETQYF
TRBJ2-1	13	TRBV29-1	CSVETAVWAEQFF
TRBJ2-3	14	TRBV24-1	CATSDRLGTDTQYF
TRBJ2-3	14	TRBV5-1	CASSLSGAGDTQYF
TRBJ1-2	12	TRBV12-3/TRBV12-4	CASRGTGYGYTF
TRBJ2-1	14	TRBV29-1	CSVEGMARGDEQFF
TRBJ1-6	16	TRBV11-2	CASSSYRVSYNSPLHF
TRBJ2-7	14	TRBV15	CATSREDRSYEQYF
TRBJ2-2	13	TRBV4-2	CASSQDFGGELFF
TRBJ2-3	14	TRBV5-1	CASRTAPQDGTQYF
TRBJ1-6	17	TRBV11-3	CASRTSRDTLRNSPLHF
TRBJ1-3	14	TRBV4-2	CASSQGAGGNTIYF
TRBJ2-2	13	TRBV2	CASTSGGTGELFF
TRBJ1-2	15	TRBV6-5	CASSYRRQLNYGYTF